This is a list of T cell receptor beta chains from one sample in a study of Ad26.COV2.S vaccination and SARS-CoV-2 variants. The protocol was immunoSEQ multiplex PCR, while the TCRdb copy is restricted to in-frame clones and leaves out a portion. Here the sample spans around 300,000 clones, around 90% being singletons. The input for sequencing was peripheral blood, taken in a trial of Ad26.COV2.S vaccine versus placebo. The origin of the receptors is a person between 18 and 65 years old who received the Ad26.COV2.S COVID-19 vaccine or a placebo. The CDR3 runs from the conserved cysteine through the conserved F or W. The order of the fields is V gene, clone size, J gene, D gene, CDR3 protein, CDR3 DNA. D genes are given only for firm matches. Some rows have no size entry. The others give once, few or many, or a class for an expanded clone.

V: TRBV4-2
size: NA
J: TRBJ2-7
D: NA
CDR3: CASSQEDPGTSYEQYF
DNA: TGTGCCAGCAGCCAAGAGGATCCGGGTACTTCCTACGAGCAGTACTTC

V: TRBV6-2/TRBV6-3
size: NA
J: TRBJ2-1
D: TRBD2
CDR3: CASSYSPTSGRSFSSYNEQFF
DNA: TGTGCCAGCAGTTACTCGCCGACTAGCGGGAGGTCCTTTAGCTCCTACAATGAGCAGTTCTTC

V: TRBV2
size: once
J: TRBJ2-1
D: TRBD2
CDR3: CASSPTSGGKNEQFF
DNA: TGTGCCAGCAGTCCAACTAGCGGGGGGAAGAATGAGCAGTTCTTC

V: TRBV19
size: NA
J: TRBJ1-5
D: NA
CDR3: CASQAKGGSNQPQHF
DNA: TGTGCCAGCCAAGCGAAAGGGGGTTCCAATCAGCCCCAGCATTTT

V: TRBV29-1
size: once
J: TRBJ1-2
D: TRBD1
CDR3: CSVEEGQGSGGYTF
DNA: TGCAGCGTTGAAGAAGGACAGGGTTCAGGCGGCTACACCTTC

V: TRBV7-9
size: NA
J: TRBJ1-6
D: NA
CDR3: CASSRLGGERNSPLHF
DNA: TGTGCCAGCAGCCGCCTGGGGGGGGAACGTAATTCACCCCTCCACTTT

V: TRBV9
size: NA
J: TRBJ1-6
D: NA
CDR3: CASSAPLNSSNNSPLHF
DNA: TGTGCCAGCAGCGCACCCCTTAACAGTAGTAATAATTCACCCCTCCACTTT

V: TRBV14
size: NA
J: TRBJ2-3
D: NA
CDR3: CASSQDRGVPGTDTQYF
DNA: TGTGCCAGCAGCCAAGATCGAGGGGTCCCTGGGACAGATACGCAGTATTTT

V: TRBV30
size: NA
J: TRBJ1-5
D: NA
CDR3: CAWSVQTRNQPQHF
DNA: TGTGCCTGGAGTGTACAGACCCGAAATCAGCCCCAGCATTTT

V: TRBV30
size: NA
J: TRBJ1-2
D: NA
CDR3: CAWSAGSRYGYTF
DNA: TGTGCCTGGAGTGCAGGATCTCGGTATGGCTACACCTTC

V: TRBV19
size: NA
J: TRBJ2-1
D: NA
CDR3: CASSMWSGDNEQFF
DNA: TGTGCCAGTAGTATGTGGTCAGGTGACAATGAGCAGTTCTTC

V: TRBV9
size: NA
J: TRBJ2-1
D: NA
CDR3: CASSVTPSSYNEQFF
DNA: TGTGCCAGCAGCGTGACACCGAGCTCCTACAATGAGCAGTTCTTC

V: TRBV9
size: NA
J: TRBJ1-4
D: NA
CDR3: CASSVAGGLVEKLFF
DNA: TGTGCCAGCAGCGTAGCGGGGGGCCTGGTTGAAAAACTGTTTTTT

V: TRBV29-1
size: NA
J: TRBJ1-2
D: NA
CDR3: CSVEGSGPSGRYTF
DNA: TGCAGCGTTGAGGGAAGTGGGCCGTCGGGTCGCTACACCTTC

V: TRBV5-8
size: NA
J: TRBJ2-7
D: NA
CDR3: CASSLVSGEREQYF
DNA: TGTGCCAGCAGCTTGGTGTCAGGGGAGCGTGAGCAGTACTTC

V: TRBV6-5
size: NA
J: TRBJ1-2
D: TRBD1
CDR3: CASRRDRADGYTF
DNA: TGTGCCAGCAGAAGGGACAGGGCCGATGGCTACACCTTC

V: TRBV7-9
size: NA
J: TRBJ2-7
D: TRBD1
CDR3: CASSLQTRTGSYEQYF
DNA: TGTGCCAGCAGCCTGCAGACCCGGACAGGGAGCTACGAGCAGTACTTC

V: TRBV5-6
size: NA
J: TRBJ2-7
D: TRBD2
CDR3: CASSKQGTSGHEQYF
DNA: TGTGCCAGCAGCAAACAAGGGACTAGCGGGCACGAGCAGTACTTC

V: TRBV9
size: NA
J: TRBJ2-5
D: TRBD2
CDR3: CASSSGTSGRARETQYF
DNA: TGTGCCAGCAGCTCAGGGACTAGCGGGAGGGCCCGAGAGACCCAGTACTTC

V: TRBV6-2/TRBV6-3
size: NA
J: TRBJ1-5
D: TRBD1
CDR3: CASSTGDGNQPQHF
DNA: TGTGCCAGCAGTACAGGGGATGGCAATCAGCCCCAGCATTTT

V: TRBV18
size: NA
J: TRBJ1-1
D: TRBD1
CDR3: CASSPLQGRGGKVNTEAFF
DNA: TGTGCCAGCTCACCCCTACAGGGGCGGGGTGGAAAAGTGAACACTGAAGCTTTCTTT

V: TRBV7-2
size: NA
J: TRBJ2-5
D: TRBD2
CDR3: CASSSGTSGGQETQYF
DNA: TGTGCCAGCAGCTCCGGGACTAGCGGGGGCCAAGAGACCCAGTACTTC

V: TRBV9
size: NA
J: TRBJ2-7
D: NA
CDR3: CASSSSARSGSYEQYF
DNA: TGTGCCAGCAGCTCCTCGGCGAGGTCTGGGTCCTACGAGCAGTACTTC

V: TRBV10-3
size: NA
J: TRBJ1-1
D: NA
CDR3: CAIRVGETEAFF
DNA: TGTGCCATCAGAGTTGGGGAAACTGAAGCTTTCTTT

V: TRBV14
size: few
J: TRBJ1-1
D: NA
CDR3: CASSPLLVNTEAFF
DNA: TGTGCCAGCAGCCCCCTTTTGGTAAACACTGAAGCTTTCTTT

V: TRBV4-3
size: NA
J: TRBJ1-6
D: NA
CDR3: CASSQDRRVGNSPLHF
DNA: TGCGCCAGCAGCCAAGATCGCAGGGTCGGTAATTCACCCCTCCACTTT

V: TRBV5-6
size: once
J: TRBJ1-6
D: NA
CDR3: CASSLGRGPNSPLHF
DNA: TGTGCCAGCAGCTTGGGCAGGGGCCCTAATTCACCCCTCCACTTT

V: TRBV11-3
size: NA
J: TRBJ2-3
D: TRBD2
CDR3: CASSLRGVSTDTQYF
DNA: TGTGCCAGCAGCCTCCGGGGGGTTAGCACAGATACGCAGTATTTT

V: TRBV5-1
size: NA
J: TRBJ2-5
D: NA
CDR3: CASSLGSNGVQETQYF
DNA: TGCGCCAGCAGCTTGGGGTCAAACGGGGTTCAAGAGACCCAGTACTTC

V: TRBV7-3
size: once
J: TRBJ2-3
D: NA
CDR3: CASSLGGTDTQYF
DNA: TGTGCCAGCAGCTTAGGGGGCACAGATACGCAGTATTTT

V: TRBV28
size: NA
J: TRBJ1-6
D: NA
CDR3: CASNSYNSPLHF
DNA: TGTGCCAGCAATTCCTATAATTCACCCCTCCACTTT

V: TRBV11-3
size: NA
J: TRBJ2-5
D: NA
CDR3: CASSSRDGQETQYF
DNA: TGTGCCAGCAGCTCCCGGGACGGACAAGAGACCCAGTACTTC

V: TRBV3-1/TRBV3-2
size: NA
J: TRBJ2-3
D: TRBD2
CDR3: CASSPGRAGGLDTQYF
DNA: TGTGCCAGCAGTCCCGGTCGAGCGGGGGGGCTGGATACGCAGTATTTT

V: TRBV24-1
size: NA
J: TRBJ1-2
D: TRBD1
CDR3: CATSDLREGDRDNYGYTF
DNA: TGTGCCACCAGTGATTTACGCGAAGGGGACAGAGACAACTATGGCTACACCTTC

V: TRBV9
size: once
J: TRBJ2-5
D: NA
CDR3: CASSVTGRQETQYF
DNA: TGTGCCAGCAGCGTAACAGGGAGACAAGAGACCCAGTACTTC

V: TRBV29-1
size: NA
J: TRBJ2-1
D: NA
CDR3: CSVAGHNMGNEQFF
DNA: TGCAGCGTGGCGGGACATAATATGGGGAATGAGCAGTTCTTC

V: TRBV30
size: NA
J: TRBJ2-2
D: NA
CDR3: CAWSESYTGELFF
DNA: TGTGCCTGGAGTGAATCGTACACCGGGGAGCTGTTTTTT